Following are 9 T cell receptor beta chains from one sample sequenced in a study of blood T cell repertoires in COVID-19. Method: immunoSEQ multiplex PCR; TCRdb's copy keeps in-frame clones and lacks some. This table has around 100,000 clones, around four fifths appearing once. The sequenced sample consisted of peripheral blood. These receptors were taken from a man over 45 with active or convalescent COVID-19.

As DNA, the CDR3 is TGTGCCAGCAGCAACACCCGGGACAGGGGGCCCCGTCCAGGGACCCAGTACTTC. It specifies CASSNTRDRGPRPGTQYF. The V call is TRBV7-9, the J call TRBJ2-5; TRBD1 matches 12 bases. The germline V gene encodes CDR1 SEHNR and CDR2 FQNEAQ (reference sequence). The ends lost 5 bases at V and 7 bases at J; junction bases unmatched: 17. The CDR3 contains 18 residues.

The chain links TRBV11-2 to TRBJ1-4; no definite D call. From germline, CDR1 is SGHAT and CDR2 FQNNGV. The CDR3 consists of 14 residues. V lost 0 bases and J 7 bases, leaving 9 bases between the germline ends. The CDR3, as DNA: TGTGCCAGCAGCTTAGAGAGGGTGGGTGAAAAACTGTTTTTT. This sequence encodes CASSLERVGEKLFF.

This clone has more than one count but fewer than ten. The chain combines TRBV5-1 with TRBJ2-3; possible D gene TRBD2, 6 bases. Germline V CDR1 and CDR2: SGHRS, YFSETQ. The CDR3 totals 14 residues. The V end was cut by 5 bases, the J end by 0 bases, with 10 bases between. For the CDR3, the DNA is TGCGCCAGCAGGGCCGGGACTAGCACAGATACGCAGTATTTT. Its translation is CASRAGTSTDTQYF.

This chain uses TRBV27 with TRBJ2-1; 7 nucleotides agree with TRBD1. The germline V gene has CDR1 MNHEY and CDR2 SMNVEV (reference sequence). Unmatched junction bases numbered 4, after V lost 2 bases and J lost 3 bases. The CDR3 sequence is 15 residues long. CDR3 loop: CASSLRGTDYNEQFF. The CDR3 DNA reads as TGTGCCAGCAGTTTAAGGGGGACAGACTACAATGAGCAGTTCTTC.

CDR3 sequence (DNA): TGTGCCACCAGACAGGGGGCAGGGGAGACCCAGTACTTC. It translates to CATRQGAGETQYF. This chain uses TRBV19 with TRBJ2-5; 10 bases map to TRBD1. After removal of 10 bases from V and 5 bases from J, the junction contained 7 bases not matched to a gene. The CDR3 is 13 residues long. Germline assignment: CDR1 LNHDA and CDR2 SQIVND (reference sequence).

This clone has only a few counts. The gene calls are TRBV3-1 (or the pseudogene TRBV3-2) and TRBJ1-1, with D perhaps TRBD1 (5 bases). V lost 4 bases to trimming and J lost 8 bases, with 20 bases between them. Germline V gene sequence: CDR1 LGHDT, CDR2 YNNKEL (reference sequence). CDR3 length equals 15 residues. As DNA, the CDR3 is TGTGCCAGCAGCCGCACTCCCCGAGCGGGGGGGGAAGCTTTCTTT. Its protein product is CASSRTPRAGGEAFF.

This clone was recorded a few times. The V and J genes are TRBV6-1 and TRBJ2-2; possibly TRBD1 for D (6 bases). This CDR3 has 16 amino acids. Looked up from germline, CDR1 is MNHNS and CDR2 is SASEGT. V was pared by 4 bases and J by 4 bases, with 16 bases between. The CDR3 here is CASSVDGLGATGELFF. DNA for the CDR3: TGTGCCAGCAGTGTGGACGGCCTGGGGGCCACCGGGGAGCTGTTTTTT.

The chain has TRBV19 and TRBJ1-2; TRBD1 is a possible D gene (6 bases). The CDR3 covers 14 residues. Trimming shortened V by 6 bases and J by 4 bases, and 15 bases separated the two germline ends. Germline CDR1 and CDR2: LNHDA and SQIVND (reference sequence). Here the CDR3 reads CASRSRGAPYGYTF. CDR3 nucleotides: TGTGCCAGTAGAAGCCGGGGGGCCCCCTATGGCTACACCTTC.

This sequence joins TRBV27 and TRBJ2-3; the D gene is possibly TRBD2 (6 bases). The CDR3 has 13 residues. Germline assignment: CDR1 MNHEY and CDR2 SMNVEV (reference sequence). Trimming cost V 5 bases and J 8 bases, with 14 bases left between them. Here the CDR3 DNA reads TGTGCCAGCAGTCACCTGGACGGGGGTACGCAGTATTTT. Translated, it gives CASSHLDGGTQYF.